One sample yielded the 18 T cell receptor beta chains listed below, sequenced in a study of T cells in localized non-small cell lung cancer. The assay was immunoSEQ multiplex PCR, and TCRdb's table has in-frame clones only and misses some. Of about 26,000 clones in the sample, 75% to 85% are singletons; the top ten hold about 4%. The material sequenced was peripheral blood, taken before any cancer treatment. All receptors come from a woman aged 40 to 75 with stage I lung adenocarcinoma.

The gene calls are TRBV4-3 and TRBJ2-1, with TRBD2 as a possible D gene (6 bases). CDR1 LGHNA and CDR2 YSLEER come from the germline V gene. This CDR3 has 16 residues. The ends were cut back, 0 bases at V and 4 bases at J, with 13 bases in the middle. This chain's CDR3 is CASSQDNLAQYNEQFF. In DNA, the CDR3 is TGCGCCAGCAGCCAAGATAACCTAGCGCAATACAATGAGCAGTTCTTC.

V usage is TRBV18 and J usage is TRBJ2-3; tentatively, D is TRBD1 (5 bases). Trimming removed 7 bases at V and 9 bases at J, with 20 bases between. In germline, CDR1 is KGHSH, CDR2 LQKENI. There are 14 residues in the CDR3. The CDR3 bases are TGTGCCAGCTTAGAGACCCGACAGCTAGAAACGCAGTATTTT. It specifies CASLETRQLETQYF.

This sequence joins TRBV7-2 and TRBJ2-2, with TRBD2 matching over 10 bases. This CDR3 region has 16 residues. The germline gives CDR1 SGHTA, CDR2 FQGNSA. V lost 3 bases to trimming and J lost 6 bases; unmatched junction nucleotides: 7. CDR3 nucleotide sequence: TGTGCCAGCAGCTTTTCTAGCGGGGGCGCCCCCGGGGAGCTGTTTTTT. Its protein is CASSFSSGGAPGELFF.

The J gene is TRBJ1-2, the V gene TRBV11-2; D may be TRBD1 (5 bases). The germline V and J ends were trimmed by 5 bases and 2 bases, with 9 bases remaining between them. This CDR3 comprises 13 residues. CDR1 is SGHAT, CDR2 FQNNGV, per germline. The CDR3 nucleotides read TGTGCCAGCAGCCCCTACAGGAACTATGGCTACACCTTC. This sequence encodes CASSPYRNYGYTF. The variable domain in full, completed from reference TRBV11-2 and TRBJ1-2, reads EAGVAQSPRYKIIEKRQSVAFWCNPISGHATLYWYQQILGQGPKLLIQFQNNGVVDDSQLPKDRFSAERLKGVDSTLKIQPAKLEDSAVYLCASSPYRNYGYTFGSGTRLTVV.

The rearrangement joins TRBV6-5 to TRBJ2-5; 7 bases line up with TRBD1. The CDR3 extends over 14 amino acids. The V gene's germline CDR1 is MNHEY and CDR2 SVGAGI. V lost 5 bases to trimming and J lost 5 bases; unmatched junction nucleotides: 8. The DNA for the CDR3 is TGTGCCAGCAGTCAGACAGGGTTCCATGAGACCCAGTACTTC. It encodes CASSQTGFHETQYF.

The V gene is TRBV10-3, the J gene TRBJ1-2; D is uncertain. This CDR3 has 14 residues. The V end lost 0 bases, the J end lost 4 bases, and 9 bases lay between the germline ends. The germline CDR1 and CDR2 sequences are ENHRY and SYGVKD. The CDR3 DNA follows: TGTGCCATCAGTGAGTCGAGAACCTTCTATGGCTACACCTTC. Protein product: CAISESRTFYGYTF.

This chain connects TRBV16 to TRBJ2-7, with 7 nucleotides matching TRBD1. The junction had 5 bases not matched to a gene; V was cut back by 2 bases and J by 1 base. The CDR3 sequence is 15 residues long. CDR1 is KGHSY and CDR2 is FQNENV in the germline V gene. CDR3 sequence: CASSQDRVPSYEQYF. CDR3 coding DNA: TGTGCCAGCAGCCAAGACAGGGTCCCTTCCTACGAGCAGTACTTC.

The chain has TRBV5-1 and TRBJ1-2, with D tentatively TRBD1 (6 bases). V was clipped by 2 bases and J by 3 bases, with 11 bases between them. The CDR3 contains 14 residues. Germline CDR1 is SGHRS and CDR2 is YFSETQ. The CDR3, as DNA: TGCGCCAGCAGCTTCGGACAGTCGTACTATGGCTACACCTTC. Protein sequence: CASSFGQSYYGYTF.

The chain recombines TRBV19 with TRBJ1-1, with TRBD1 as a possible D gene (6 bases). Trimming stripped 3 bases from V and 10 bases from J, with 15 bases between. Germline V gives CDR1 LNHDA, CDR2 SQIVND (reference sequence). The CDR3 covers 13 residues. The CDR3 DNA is TGTGCCAGTAGTATCGGTAGGGGGACACCAGCTTTCTTT. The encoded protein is CASSIGRGTPAFF.

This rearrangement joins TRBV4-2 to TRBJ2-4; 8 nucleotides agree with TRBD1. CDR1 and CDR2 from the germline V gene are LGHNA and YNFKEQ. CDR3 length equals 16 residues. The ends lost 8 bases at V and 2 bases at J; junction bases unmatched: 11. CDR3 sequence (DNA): TGTGCCAGCTCACCGGACAGGGTCGGCTCCAAAAACATTCAGTACTTC. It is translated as CASSPDRVGSKNIQYF.

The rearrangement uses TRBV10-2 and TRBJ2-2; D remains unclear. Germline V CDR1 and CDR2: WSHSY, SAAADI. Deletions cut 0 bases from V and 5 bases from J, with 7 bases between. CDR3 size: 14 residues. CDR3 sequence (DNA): TGCGCCAGCAGTGAGTCCCCATCAACCGGGGAGCTGTTTTTT. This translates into CASSESPSTGELFF.

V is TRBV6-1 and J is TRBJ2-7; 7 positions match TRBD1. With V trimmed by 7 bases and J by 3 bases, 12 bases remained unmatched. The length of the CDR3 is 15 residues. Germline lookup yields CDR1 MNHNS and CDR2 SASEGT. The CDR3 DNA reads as TGTGCCAGCAATTTGGGGACAGAGGCCGGCTACGAGCAGTACTTC. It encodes CASNLGTEAGYEQYF.

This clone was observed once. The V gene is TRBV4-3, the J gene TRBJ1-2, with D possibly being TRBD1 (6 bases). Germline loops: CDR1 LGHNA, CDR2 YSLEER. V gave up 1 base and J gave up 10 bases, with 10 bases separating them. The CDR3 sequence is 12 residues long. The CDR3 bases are TGCGCCAGCAGCCAAGGGACAGTCTCCTACACCTTC. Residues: CASSQGTVSYTF.

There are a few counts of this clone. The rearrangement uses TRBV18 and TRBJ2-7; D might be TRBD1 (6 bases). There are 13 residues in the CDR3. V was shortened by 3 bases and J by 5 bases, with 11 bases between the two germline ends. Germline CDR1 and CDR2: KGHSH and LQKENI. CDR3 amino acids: CASSPPTGDEQYF. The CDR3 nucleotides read TGTGCCAGCTCACCGCCGACAGGCGACGAGCAGTACTTC. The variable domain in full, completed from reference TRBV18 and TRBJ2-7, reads NAGVMQNPRHLVRRRGQEARLRCSPMKGHSHVYWYRQLPEEGLKFMVYLQKENIIDESGMPKERFSAEFPKEGPSILRIQQVVRGDSAAYFCASSPPTGDEQYFGPGTRLTVT.

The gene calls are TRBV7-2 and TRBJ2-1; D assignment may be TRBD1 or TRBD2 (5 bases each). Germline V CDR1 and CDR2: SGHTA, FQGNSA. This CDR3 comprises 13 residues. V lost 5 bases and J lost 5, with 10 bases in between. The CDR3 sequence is CASSTGTHNEQFF. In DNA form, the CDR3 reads TGTGCCAGCAGCACCGGGACGCACAATGAGCAGTTCTTC. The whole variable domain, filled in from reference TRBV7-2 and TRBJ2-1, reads GAGVSQSPSNKVTEKGKDVELRCDPISGHTALYWYRQSLGQGLEFLIYFQGNSAPDKSGLPSDRFSAERTGGSVSTLTIQRTQQEDSAVYLCASSTGTHNEQFFGPGTRLTVL.

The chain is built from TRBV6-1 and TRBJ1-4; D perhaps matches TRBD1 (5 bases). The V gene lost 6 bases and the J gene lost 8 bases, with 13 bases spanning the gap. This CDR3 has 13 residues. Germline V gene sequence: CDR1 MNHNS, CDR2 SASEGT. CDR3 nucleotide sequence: TGTGCCAGCAGCACAAGGGGCCTGGAAAAACTGTTTTTT. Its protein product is CASSTRGLEKLFF.

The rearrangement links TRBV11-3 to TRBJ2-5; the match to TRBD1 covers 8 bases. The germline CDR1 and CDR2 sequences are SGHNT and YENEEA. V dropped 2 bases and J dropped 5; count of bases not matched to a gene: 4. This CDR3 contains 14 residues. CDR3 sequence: CASSLPGGRETQYF. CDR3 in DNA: TGTGCCAGCAGCTTACCAGGGGGCAGGGAGACCCAGTACTTC.

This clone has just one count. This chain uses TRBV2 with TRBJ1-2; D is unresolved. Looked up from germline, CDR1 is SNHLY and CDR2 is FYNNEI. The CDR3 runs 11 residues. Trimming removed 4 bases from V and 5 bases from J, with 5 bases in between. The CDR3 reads CASSGEYGYTF. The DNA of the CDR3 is TGTGCCAGCAGTGGAGAATATGGCTACACCTTC.